This T cell receptor beta chain was obtained from a study of cytomegalovirus exposure and HLA in healthy donors. Points from the study as a whole: At a 0.05 false discovery rate, a later analysis found around 15,000 TCR beta sequences to be associated with HLA alleles. In a later analysis, HLA-associated beta chains showed higher expansion and lower generation probabilities than comparable chains.

This CDR3 comprises 14 residues. CDR1 and CDR2 from the germline V gene are LGHNA and YNFKEQ. V lost 4 bases, J lost 8 bases, and 17 bases lay in between. Primers for the PCR totalled 60 Vbeta and 13 Jbeta. Generated by immunoSEQ multiplex PCR, the TCRdb table keeps only in-frame clones and is missing some. The table records 150,000 to 200,000 clones, roughly 81% of them present only once. The donors were healthy bone marrow donors. Concerning this clone: Its antigen is still unknown.

The sequence came from a girl aged 5-17 years in good health and CMV-seropositive. The V call is TRBV4-2, the J call TRBJ1-2, with D perhaps TRBD1 (6 bases). The sequenced sample consisted of PBMCs. The CDR3 nucleotides are TGTGCCAGCAGCCTAACCGGGACAAATACCGGCTACACCTTC. It yields the protein CASSLTGTNTGYTF.